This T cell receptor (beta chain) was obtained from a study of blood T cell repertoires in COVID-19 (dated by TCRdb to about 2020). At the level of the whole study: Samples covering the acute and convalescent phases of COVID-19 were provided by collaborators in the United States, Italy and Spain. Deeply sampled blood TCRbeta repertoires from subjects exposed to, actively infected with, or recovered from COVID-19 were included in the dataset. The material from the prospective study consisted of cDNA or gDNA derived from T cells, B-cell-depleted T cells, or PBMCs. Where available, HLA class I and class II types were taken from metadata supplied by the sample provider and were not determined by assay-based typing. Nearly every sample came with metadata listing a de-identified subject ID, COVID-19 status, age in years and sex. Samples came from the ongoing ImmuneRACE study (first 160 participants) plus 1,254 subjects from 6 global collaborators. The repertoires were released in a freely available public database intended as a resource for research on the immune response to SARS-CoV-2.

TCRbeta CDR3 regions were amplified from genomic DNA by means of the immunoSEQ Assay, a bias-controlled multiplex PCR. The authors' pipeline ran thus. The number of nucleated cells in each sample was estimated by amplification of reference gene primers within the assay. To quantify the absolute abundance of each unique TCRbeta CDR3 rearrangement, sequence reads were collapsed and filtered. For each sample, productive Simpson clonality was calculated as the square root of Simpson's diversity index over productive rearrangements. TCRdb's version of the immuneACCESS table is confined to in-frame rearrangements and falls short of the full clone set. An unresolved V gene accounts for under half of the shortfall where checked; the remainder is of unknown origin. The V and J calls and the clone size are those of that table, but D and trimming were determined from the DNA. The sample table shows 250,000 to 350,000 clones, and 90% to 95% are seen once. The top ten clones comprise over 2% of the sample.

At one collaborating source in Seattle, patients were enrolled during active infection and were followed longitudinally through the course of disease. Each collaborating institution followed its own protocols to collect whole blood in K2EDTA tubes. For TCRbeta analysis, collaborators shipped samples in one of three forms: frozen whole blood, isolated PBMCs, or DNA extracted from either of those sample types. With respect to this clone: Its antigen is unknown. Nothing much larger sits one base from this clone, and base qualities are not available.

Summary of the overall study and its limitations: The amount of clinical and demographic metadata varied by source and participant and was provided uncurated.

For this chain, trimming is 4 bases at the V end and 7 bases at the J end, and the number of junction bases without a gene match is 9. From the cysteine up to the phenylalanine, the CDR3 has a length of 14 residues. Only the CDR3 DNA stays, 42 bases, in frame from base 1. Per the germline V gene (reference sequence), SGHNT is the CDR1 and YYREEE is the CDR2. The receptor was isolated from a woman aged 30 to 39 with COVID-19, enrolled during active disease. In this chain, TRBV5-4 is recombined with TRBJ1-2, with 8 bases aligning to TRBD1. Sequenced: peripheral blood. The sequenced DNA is TGTGCCAGCAGCAGTGGACAGGGAGGAATTGGCTACACCTTC. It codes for CASSSGQGGIGYTF.